The entry below gives a single T cell receptor beta chain sequence along with its context. The antigen is not known. This sample is part of a study of T cell responses to AZD1222 COVID-19 vaccine. Broader study findings: At baseline, seropositivity was found in only 5 to 7 AZD1222 recipients. The study found Spike-specific TCR breadth and depth rose after two AZD1222 doses. Reports say nearly half of spike-specific TCRs go after unmutated variant regions. Spike was spanned by vaccine-associated CD4 TCRs, which were dominant at 160-218 and 743-854.

Produced via immunoSEQ multiplex PCR; TCRdb's table is partial and in-frame only. The data contain 80,000 or so clones, about 90% of them seen just once; the ten biggest clones take up approximately 5.4%. The V gene lost 3 bases and the J gene lost 5 bases, with 8 bases spanning the gap. The CDR3 is 13 amino acids. This sequence originates from an adult in good health. The sample was peripheral blood, taken on day 0 of AZD1222 vaccination. The chain couples TRBV12-3 or TRBV12-4 to TRBJ1-5; no firm D call. CDR3 in amino acids: CASSFQVDQPQHF. The CDR3, as DNA: TGTGCCAGCAGTTTTCAGGTGGATCAGCCCCAGCATTTT.